This is a list of T cell receptor beta chains from one sample in a study of OX40 agonist ivuxolimab in advanced cancers. Assay used: immunoSEQ multiplex PCR; TCRdb lists only in-frame clones, some missing. The table has about 45,000 clones, 80% seen once; the top ten hold 10%. Sample: CD4+ or CD8+ T cells sorted from blood, taken in a trial of the OX40 agonist ivuxolimab. These receptor sequences come from an adult with an advanced solid tumor such as melanoma, head and neck, liver or kidney cancer. Both conserved end residues are part of each CDR3.

CASSLAPGTGIGELFF	TRBV28	TRBJ2-2
CASSVGTTPSEQYF	TRBV7-2	TRBJ2-7
CASSIDSGTEAFF	TRBV19	TRBJ1-1
CATKARQGAEGANVLTF	TRBV4-1	TRBJ2-6
CASSGEQHTEAFF	TRBV2	TRBJ1-1
CATTAVAGAERASTDTQYF	TRBV5-1	TRBJ2-3
CASSENRRNIQYF	TRBV2	TRBJ2-4
CASSPDRVNEQFF	TRBV7-2	TRBJ2-1
CASSLEPGSSFGNTIYF	TRBV5-4	TRBJ1-3
CASRSGTGTEAFF	TRBV2	TRBJ1-1
CAISERRDYGYTF	TRBV10-3	TRBJ1-2
CASGAASTTDTQYF	TRBV12-5	TRBJ2-3
CASSPGLAATGELFF	TRBV5-1	TRBJ2-2
CASSVEPTDTQYF	TRBV9	TRBJ2-3
CASSMGGLQETQYF	TRBV19	TRBJ2-5
CASKSSGSSYNEQFF	TRBV19	TRBJ2-1
CANSLSVGTDTQYF	TRBV7-9	TRBJ2-3
CASSGPVVRQELLF	TRBV6-5	TRBJ2-1
CASSLESYEQYF	TRBV5-1	TRBJ2-7
CASHQGGGANYGYTF	TRBV19	TRBJ1-2
CASSQEGTSHKPQYF	TRBV4-3	TRBJ2-5
CAWSPSEAFF	TRBV30	TRBJ1-1
CASSSGTASTDTQYF	TRBV5-1	TRBJ2-3
CASSSTGAAEAFF	TRBV7-9	TRBJ1-1
CASSLGLAGSGEQYF	TRBV11-3	TRBJ2-7
CAISPSARRVVYNEQFF	TRBV10-3	TRBJ2-1